This entry concerns a single TCR beta chain. Antigen: not known. This entry is derived from a study of graft-versus-host responses after intestinal transplantation. Study as a whole: Multivisceral, liver-intestinal, or isolated intestinal transplants were given to recipients. Notes on the study in general: Researchers found GvH clones in recipient marrow, and some showed up first in ileum or blood. The study associated peak circulating GvH clone levels with early post-transplant HvG declines.

Germline V CDR1 and CDR2: SGHTA, FQGNSA. The V gene lost 0 bases and the J gene lost 6 bases, with 11 bases spanning the gap. The CDR3 runs to 14 residues. The repertoire was sequenced with immunoSEQ multiplex PCR; TCRdb's copy has only in-frame clones and lacks some. The table lists about 40,000 clones, roughly nine tenths of them singletons. This TCR was sampled from a human patient who received an intestinal transplant, so some T cells may come from the graft donor. The V call is TRBV7-2, the J call TRBJ1-1, with D uncertain. The sequenced sample was PBMCs, obtained around 330 days after intestinal transplant. The CDR3 bases are TGTGCCAGCAGCTTAGCGGCTTATAACGCTGAAGCTTTCTTT. It encodes CASSLAAYNAEAFF.